This T cell receptor (beta chain) came from a study of blood T cells in healthy people across ages. With 4 bases clipped from V and 5 bases from J, the junction kept 6 bases outside the gene matches. CDR3 size: 15 residues. Germline loops: CDR1 SGHDN, CDR2 FVKESK. Using a J-beta primer mix together with a sample-barcoded 5' primer, a second PCR was run for 7 to 11 cycles. TCRdb re-called the 5' RACE reads with MiXCR, one entry per CDR3 protein. The top ten clones hold 30% to 45% of a sample with about 640,000 distinct CDR3 sequences, under 70% of them seen once. This clonotype was recorded only once. Input material: blood. The chain couples TRBV14 to TRBJ2-3; 10 bases line up with TRBD1. The sequence was collected from a man in his sixties in good health. The CDR3 loop is CASSPDRGRGDTQYF. In DNA form, the CDR3 reads TGTGCCAGCAGCCCCGACAGGGGGCGGGGAGATACGCAGTATTTT.